The clone carrying this T cell receptor (beta chain) has a handful of counts. The antigen remains unidentified. Every isolated RNA sample was fully reverse transcribed, so sequencing captured expressed TCRB transcripts. Measured with immunoSEQ multiplex PCR; TCRdb has only the in-frame clones, and not every one. This table holds approximately 150,000 clones, roughly 10% found once. CDR1 is SNHLY, CDR2 FYNNEI, per germline. CDR3 size: 13 residues. V dropped 5 bases and J dropped 6 bases, with 14 bases sitting between them. This sample was included in a study of beta chain features in type 1 diabetes. Study results and limitations: Insertion counts at VDJ junctions were lower in type 1 diabetes patients, who also showed more deletions there.

The source of this sequence is a woman between 40 and 50 years old in good health. The specimen sequenced was central memory CD4+ T cells from blood. The chain carries TRBV2 and TRBJ2-7; maybe TRBD1 (6 bases). The CDR3 loop reads CASSKGQLAEQYF. For the CDR3, the DNA is TGTGCCAGCAGTAAAGGACAGTTGGCCGAGCAGTACTTC. The whole variable domain, filled in from reference TRBV2 and TRBJ2-7, reads EPEVTQTPSHQVTQMGQEVILRCVPISNHLYFYWYRQILGQKVEFLVSFYNNEISEKSEIFDDQFSVERPDGSNFTLKIRSTKLEDSAMYFCASSKGQLAEQYFGPGTRLTVT.